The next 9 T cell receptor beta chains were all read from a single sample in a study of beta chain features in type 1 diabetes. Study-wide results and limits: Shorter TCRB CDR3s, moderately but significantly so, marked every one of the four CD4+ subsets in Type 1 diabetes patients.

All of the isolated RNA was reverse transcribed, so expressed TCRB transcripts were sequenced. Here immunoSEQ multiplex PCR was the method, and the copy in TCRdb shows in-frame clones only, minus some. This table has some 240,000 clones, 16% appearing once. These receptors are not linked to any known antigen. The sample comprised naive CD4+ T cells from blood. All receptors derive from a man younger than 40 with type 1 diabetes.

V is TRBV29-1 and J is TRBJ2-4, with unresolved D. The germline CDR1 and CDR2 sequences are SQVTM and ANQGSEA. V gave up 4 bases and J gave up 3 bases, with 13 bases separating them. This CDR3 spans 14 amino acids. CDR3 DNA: TGCAGCGTTGTCAAACAGAGCTTCAAAAACATTCAGTACTTC. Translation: CSVVKQSFKNIQYF.

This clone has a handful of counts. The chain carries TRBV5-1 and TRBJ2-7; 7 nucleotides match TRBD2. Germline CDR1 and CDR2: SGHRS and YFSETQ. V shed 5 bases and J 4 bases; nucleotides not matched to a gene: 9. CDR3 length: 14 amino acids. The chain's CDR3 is CASRAGGGGYEQYF. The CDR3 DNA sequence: TGCGCCAGCAGAGCCGGCGGGGGAGGTTACGAGCAGTACTTC. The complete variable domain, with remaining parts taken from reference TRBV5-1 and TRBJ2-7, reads KAGVTQTPRYLIKTRGQQVTLSCSPISGHRSVSWYQQTPGQGLQFLFEYFSETQRNKGNFPGRFSGRQFSNSRSEMNVSTLELGDSALYLCASRAGGGGYEQYFGPGTRLTVT.

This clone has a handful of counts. The CDR3 loop is CATSRVDPAYNEQFF. CDR3 bases: TGTGCCACCAGCAGAGTTGATCCCGCCTACAATGAGCAGTTCTTC. This rearrangement joins TRBV15 to TRBJ2-1; D is unclear. V was trimmed by 1 base and J by 2 bases, leaving 9 bases between them. The CDR3 length is 15 residues. CDR1 is LNHNV and CDR2 is YYDKDF in the germline V gene (reference sequence). Supplemented by reference TRBV15 and TRBJ2-1, the full variable domain reads DAMVIQNPRYQVTQFGKPVTLSCSQTLNHNVMYWYQQKSSQAPKLLFHYYDKDFNNEADTPDNFQSRRPNTSFCFLDIRSPGLGDTAMYLCATSRVDPAYNEQFFGPGTRLTVL.

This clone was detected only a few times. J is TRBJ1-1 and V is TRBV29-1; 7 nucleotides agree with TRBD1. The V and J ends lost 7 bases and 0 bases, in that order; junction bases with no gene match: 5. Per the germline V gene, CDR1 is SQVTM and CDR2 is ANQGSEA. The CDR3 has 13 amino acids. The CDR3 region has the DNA TGCAGCGGGGAGGGACAGATGAACACTGAAGCTTTCTTT. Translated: CSGEGQMNTEAFF. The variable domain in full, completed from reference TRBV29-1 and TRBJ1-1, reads SAVISQKPSRDICQRGTSLTIQCQVDSQVTMMFWYRQQPGQSLTLIATANQGSEATYESGFVIDKFPISRPNLTFSTLTVSNMSPEDSSIYLCSGEGQMNTEAFFGQGTRLTVV.

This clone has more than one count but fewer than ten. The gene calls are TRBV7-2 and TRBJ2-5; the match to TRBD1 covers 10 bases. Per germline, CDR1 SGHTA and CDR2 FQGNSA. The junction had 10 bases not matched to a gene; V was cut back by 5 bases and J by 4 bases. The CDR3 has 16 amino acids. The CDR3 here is CASSRKTGGGGETQYF. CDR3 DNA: TGTGCCAGCAGCCGGAAGACAGGGGGCGGAGGAGAGACCCAGTACTTC.

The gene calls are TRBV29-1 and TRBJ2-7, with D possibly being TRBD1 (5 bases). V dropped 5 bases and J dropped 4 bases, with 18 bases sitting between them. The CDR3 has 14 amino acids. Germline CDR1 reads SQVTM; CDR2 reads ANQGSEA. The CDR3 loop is CSVRDQGPPYEQYF. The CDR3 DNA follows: TGCAGCGTTCGAGACCAGGGTCCCCCTTACGAGCAGTACTTC.

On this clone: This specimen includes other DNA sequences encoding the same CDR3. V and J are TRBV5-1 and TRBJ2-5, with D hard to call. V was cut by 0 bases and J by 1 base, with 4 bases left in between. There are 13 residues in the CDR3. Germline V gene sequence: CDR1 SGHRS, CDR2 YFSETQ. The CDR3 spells CASSLGLQETQYF. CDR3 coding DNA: TGCGCCAGCAGCTTGGGCCTCCAAGAGACCCAGTACTTC.

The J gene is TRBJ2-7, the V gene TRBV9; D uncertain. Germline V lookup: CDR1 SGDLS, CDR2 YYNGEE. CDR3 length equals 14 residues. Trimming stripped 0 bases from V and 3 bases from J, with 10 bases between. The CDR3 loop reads CASSVASGIYEQYF. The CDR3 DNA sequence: TGTGCCAGCAGCGTAGCGTCTGGAATCTACGAGCAGTACTTC.

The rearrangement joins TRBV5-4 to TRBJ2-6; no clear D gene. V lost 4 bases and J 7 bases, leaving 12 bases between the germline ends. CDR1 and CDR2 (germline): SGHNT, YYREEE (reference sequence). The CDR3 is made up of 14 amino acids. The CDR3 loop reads CASSPQADANVLTF. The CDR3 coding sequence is TGTGCCAGCAGCCCCCAGGCGGACGCCAACGTCCTGACTTTC.